The 2 T cell receptor beta chains below were found in one sample sequenced in a study of blood T cells in healthy people across ages. A second PCR of 7 to 11 cycles used a sample-barcoded 5' primer and a J-beta primer mix. TCRdb reprocessed the 5' RACE reads with MiXCR, giving one entry per CDR3 protein. The repertoire includes 1.5 million or so distinct CDR3 sequences, approximately 38% of them detected once, and roughly 7.9% sits in the top ten. What was sequenced was blood. The source is a woman younger than 35 in good health.

This clonotype came up a few times. The chain recombines TRBV12-3 or TRBV12-4 with TRBJ2-3; 7 nucleotides align to TRBD2. The length of the CDR3 is 15 residues. The ends lost 5 bases at V and 2 bases at J; junction bases unmatched: 7. CDR3 DNA: TGTGCCAGCAGTACTGAGCGGGGCACCACAGATACGCAGTATTTT. Protein sequence: CASSTERGTTDTQYF.

This clonotype was observed a handful of times. The J gene is TRBJ1-2, the V gene TRBV9, with a tentative D call TRBD1 (5 bases). CDR1 and CDR2 (germline): SGDLS, YYNGEE. The length of the CDR3 is 16 residues. V lost 4 bases and J 0 bases, leaving 16 bases between the germline ends. The CDR3 region has the DNA TGTGCCAGCAGCCCACGTCCCAAGGGGACTAACTATGGCTACACCTTC. As protein: CASSPRPKGTNYGYTF.